One and the same sample provided the 24 T cell receptor beta chains below, sequenced in a study of response to subunit inactivated influenza vaccine. TCRdb used MiXCR to reprocess the RT-PCR reads, holding one entry per CDR3 protein. This repertoire shows roughly 170,000 distinct CDR3 sequences, about 9% found once; its top ten account for roughly a tenth. Sequencing was performed on non-naive T cells sorted from PBMCs, taken on the day of vaccination. Receptors were obtained from a man in his forties or fifties who received an inactivated influenza vaccine.

This sequence joins TRBV7-9 and TRBJ2-1; D unresolved. From germline, CDR1 is SEHNR and CDR2 FQNEAQ (reference sequence). V shed 0 bases and J shed 8 bases, with 14 bases lying between them. There are 15 residues in the CDR3. The CDR3 protein is CASSLASLATDEQFF. In DNA form, the CDR3 reads TGTGCCAGCAGCTTAGCTAGCTTGGCCACTGATGAGCAGTTCTTC.

CDR3 region: CASSLSISGSYGYTF. The CDR3 DNA reads as TGTGCCAGCAGTTTATCGATTTCGGGGAGCTATGGCTACACCTTC. V is TRBV27 and J is TRBJ1-2; D uncertain. There are 15 residues in the CDR3. CDR1 is MNHEY, CDR2 SMNVEV, per germline (reference sequence). V shed 0 bases and J shed 4 bases, with 12 bases lying between them.

This clonotype was observed a handful of times. The V and J genes are TRBV20-1 and TRBJ2-5, with 8 bases matching TRBD2. Germline V gives CDR1 DFQATT, CDR2 SNEGSKA (reference sequence). The trim removed 3 bases at V and 5 bases at J, leaving 11 bases unmatched. The CDR3 has 15 residues. CDR3 sequence: CSASDTGRAYETQYF. CDR3 in DNA: TGCAGTGCTAGTGACACCGGGAGGGCCTACGAGACCCAGTACTTC.

Only a few counts were recorded for this clonotype. The V and J genes are TRBV6-5 and TRBJ1-1; unclear D gene. The CDR3 totals 14 residues. V lost 0 bases and J 7 bases, leaving 12 bases between the germline ends. Germline values: CDR1 MNHEY, CDR2 SVGAGI. The CDR3: CASSYSGVWGEAFF. CDR3 nucleotides: TGTGCCAGCAGTTACTCTGGAGTTTGGGGTGAAGCTTTCTTT.

The V and J genes are TRBV7-9 and TRBJ1-1; 7 nucleotides match TRBD1. This CDR3 region has 15 residues. After removal of 3 bases from V and 1 base from J, the junction contained 5 bases not matched to a gene. CDR1 is SEHNR, CDR2 FQNEAQ, per germline (reference sequence). CDR3 amino acids: CASSLKGGANTEAFF. CDR3 in DNA: TGTGCCAGCAGCTTGAAAGGGGGCGCGAACACTGAAGCTTTCTTT.

The chain joins TRBV12-3 or TRBV12-4 to TRBJ2-5; possibly TRBD1 for D (6 bases). V lost 5 bases and J 1 base, leaving 14 bases between the germline ends. This CDR3 has 15 residues. The DNA for the CDR3 is TGTGCCAGCAGTCGGACAGCCAAAGTCCAAGAGACCCAGTACTTC. This encodes CASSRTAKVQETQYF.

This clonotype was picked up a small number of times. This chain connects TRBV15 to TRBJ2-5; perhaps TRBD1 as D (5 bases). V was clipped by 3 bases and J by 6 bases, with 8 bases between them. CDR3 length: 12 residues. Per germline, CDR1 LNHNV and CDR2 YYDKDF (reference sequence). CDR3 in amino acids: CATSRDTKTQYF. In DNA, the CDR3 is TGTGCCACCAGCAGGGACACAAAGACCCAGTACTTC.

This clonotype was observed a handful of times. This chain links TRBV27 with TRBJ2-4, with 7 bases aligning to TRBD2. The V gene's germline CDR1 is MNHEY and CDR2 SMNVEV (reference sequence). The CDR3 consists of 16 residues. The trim removed 0 bases at V and 3 bases at J, leaving 5 bases unmatched. The CDR3 region is CASSLSSGVSKNIQYF. CDR3 nucleotide sequence: TGTGCCAGCAGTTTATCAAGCGGGGTCAGCAAAAACATTCAGTACTTC.

This clonotype has just a few counts. The chain has TRBV6-1 and TRBJ1-4, with D tentatively TRBD1 (6 bases). Trimming took 4 bases from V and 8 from J, leaving 17 bases between them. The CDR3 spans 15 residues. Looked up from germline, CDR1 is MNHNS and CDR2 is SASEGT. CDR3 DNA: TGTGCCAGCAGTGCCCCGGGGGGCGCAAGGGAAAAACTGTTTTTT. Its protein product is CASSAPGGAREKLFF.

This clonotype has at least ten counts. This chain links TRBV5-1 with TRBJ2-3; 11 positions agree with TRBD1. CDR3 length: 16 amino acids. The junction had 5 bases not matched to a gene; V was cut back by 0 bases and J by 5 bases. Germline V gene sequence: CDR1 SGHRS, CDR2 YFSETQ. For the CDR3, the DNA is TGCGCCAGCAGCTTGGATGGGACAGGGGGGAAAGATACGCAGTATTTT. Amino acids: CASSLDGTGGKDTQYF.

This clonotype showed up just a few times. The chain is built from TRBV3-1 and TRBJ2-1; TRBD1 might be the D (6 bases). This CDR3 spans 13 amino acids. Trimming shortened V by 4 bases and J by 7 bases, and 11 bases separated the two germline ends. The germline V gene has CDR1 LGHDT and CDR2 YNNKEL (reference sequence). The CDR3 DNA reads TGTGCCAGCAGCCCCTCCACAGGGAATGAGCAGTTCTTC. Translation: CASSPSTGNEQFF.

This clonotype was detected only a few times. The CDR3 loop is CASSVDLHDTQYF. CDR3 DNA sequence: TGTGCCAGCAGCGTAGACCTACACGATACGCAGTATTTT. V gene TRBV9 combines with J gene TRBJ2-3; D remains ambiguous. With 0 bases removed from V and 6 bases from J, the gap between germline ends came to 8 bases. Germline CDR1 and CDR2: SGDLS and YYNGEE. The CDR3 extends over 13 amino acids. Supplemented by reference TRBV9 and TRBJ2-3, the full variable domain reads DSGVTQTPKHLITATGQRVTLRCSPRSGDLSVYWYQQSLDQGLQFLIQYYNGEERAKGNILERFSAQQFPDLHSELNLSSLELGDSALYFCASSVDLHDTQYFGPGTRLTVL.

In its sample, this clonotype was seen many times. The V and J genes are TRBV12-3 or TRBV12-4 and TRBJ2-7; 9 nucleotides align to TRBD2. The CDR3 runs 12 residues. With V trimmed by 5 bases and J by 4 bases, 0 bases remained unmatched. DNA for the CDR3: TGTGCCAGCAGTACTAGCGGGTACGAGCAGTACTTC. Amino acids: CASSTSGYEQYF.

The rearrangement uses TRBV14 and TRBJ1-1; 8 bases agree with TRBD1. Per germline, CDR1 SGHDN and CDR2 FVKESK. The junction had 12 bases not matched to a gene; V was cut back by 7 bases and J by 8 bases. This CDR3 has 14 amino acids. CDR3 bases: TGTGCCAGCAATCGACAGGGGCCCCGCTCCGAAGCTTTCTTT. The encoded protein is CASNRQGPRSEAFF.

Many counts were recorded for this clonotype. The gene calls are TRBV20-1 and TRBJ2-7; D might be TRBD1 (5 bases). This CDR3 spans 12 amino acids. The germline V gene has CDR1 DFQATT and CDR2 SNEGSKA (reference sequence). Trimming shortened V by 3 bases and J by 3 bases, and 9 bases separated the two germline ends. The CDR3 loop reads CSARGHLYEQYF. The CDR3 nucleotides read TGCAGTGCTAGGGGGCATCTCTACGAGCAGTACTTC.

The chain is built from TRBV12-3 or TRBV12-4 and TRBJ1-4, with 8 bases matching TRBD1. V lost 7 bases, J lost 4 bases, and 11 bases stayed unmatched. The CDR3 has 16 residues. CDR3 sequence reads: CASKTGQGAINEKLFF. CDR3 coding DNA: TGTGCCAGCAAGACGGGGCAGGGGGCGATTAATGAAAAACTGTTTTTT.

The chain joins TRBV6-2 or TRBV6-3 to TRBJ2-5; TRBD2 is a possible D gene (6 bases). V dropped 3 bases and J dropped 0 bases, with 11 bases sitting between them. The germline V gene has CDR1 MNHEY and CDR2 SVGEGT. This CDR3 contains 15 residues. CDR3 nucleotides: TGTGCCAGCAGTTATGGAGGGAGAGACCAAGAGACCCAGTACTTC. The encoded protein is CASSYGGRDQETQYF.

The rearrangement links TRBV4-2 to TRBJ2-5; D remains unclear. V was shortened by 8 bases and J by 2 bases, with 12 bases between the two germline ends. This CDR3 contains 13 residues. Germline V lookup: CDR1 LGHNA, CDR2 YNFKEQ. Here the CDR3 reads CASGPGLQETQYF. The CDR3 DNA reads as TGTGCCAGCGGCCCCGGGCTGCAAGAGACCCAGTACTTC.

The chain couples TRBV29-1 to TRBJ1-5, with D perhaps TRBD1 (6 bases). Germline CDR1 is SQVTM and CDR2 is ANQGSEA. The CDR3 contains 14 residues. The V end was cut by 4 bases, the J end by 1 base, with 11 bases between. Written as DNA, the CDR3 is TGCAGCGTTGGGACAGACACGAGCAATCAGCCCCAGCATTTT. Translation gives CSVGTDTSNQPQHF.

The rearrangement links TRBV9 to TRBJ2-7; either TRBD1 or TRBD2 may supply D (6 bases each). Germline V gene lookup returns CDR1 SGDLS and CDR2 YYNGEE. V lost 0 bases and J 10 bases, leaving 14 bases between the germline ends. This CDR3 comprises 13 residues. CDR3 coding DNA: TGTGCCAGCAGCGTAGGGAGGGGGAGCAGCCAGTACTTC. Translated: CASSVGRGSSQYF. Drawing the rest from reference TRBV9 and TRBJ2-7, the complete variable domain is DSGVTQTPKHLITATGQRVTLRCSPRSGDLSVYWYQQSLDQGLQFLIQYYNGEERAKGNILERFSAQQFPDLHSELNLSSLELGDSALYFCASSVGRGSSQYFGPGTRLTVT.

This clonotype was counted a few times. J is TRBJ2-5 and V is TRBV18; TRBD1 agrees at 8 bases. V shed 1 base and J 4 bases; nucleotides not matched to a gene: 8. The CDR3 consists of 16 residues. Per the germline V gene, CDR1 is KGHSH and CDR2 is LQKENI. CDR3 sequence (DNA): TGTGCCAGCTCACCACAAGTCCCAGGGGGCTCAGAGACCCAGTACTTC. Encoded protein: CASSPQVPGGSETQYF.

This clonotype was found a few times. CDR3 DNA: TGTGCCAGCAGCAAAATCGGGACAGGGGGCATAAGTGGTTACACCGGGGAGCTGTTTTTT. This sequence encodes CASSKIGTGGISGYTGELFF. This chain uses TRBV11-2 with TRBJ2-2; 12 bases are shared with TRBD1. V shed 5 bases, J shed 3 bases, and the junction held 16 bases outside the gene matches. Per germline, CDR1 SGHAT and CDR2 FQNNGV. There are 20 residues in the CDR3.

This clonotype was counted only a few times. The chain links TRBV29-1 to TRBJ2-7, with TRBD1 as a possible D gene (6 bases). The germline CDR1 and CDR2 sequences are SQVTM and ANQGSEA. This CDR3 spans 12 amino acids. V lost 4 bases to trimming and J lost 10 bases, with 17 bases between them. The CDR3 is CSVGETGTSQYF. The CDR3 coding sequence is TGCAGCGTTGGAGAAACAGGGACAAGTCAGTACTTC.

This clonotype has just a few counts. The chain's CDR3 is CASSARAPSSGANVLTF. The CDR3 DNA reads TGTGCCAGCAGTGCCAGGGCCCCCAGTTCTGGGGCCAACGTCCTGACTTTC. V usage is TRBV2 and J usage is TRBJ2-6; D is perhaps TRBD1 (5 bases). Looked up from germline, CDR1 is SNHLY and CDR2 is FYNNEI. V lost 4 bases to trimming and J lost 1 base, with 14 bases between them. The CDR3 has 17 residues.